This T cell receptor beta chain was identified during a study of blood T cell repertoires in COVID-19. V trimming: 3 bases; J trimming: 0 bases; junction bases outside the gene matches: 10. The CDR3 is made up of 17 amino acids. Germline lookup yields CDR1 LNHDA and CDR2 SQIVND (reference sequence). This clone was picked up a small number of times. Libraries were prepared by immunoSEQ multiplex PCR; TCRdb keeps only in-frame clonotypes and omits some of them. The data show about 370,000 clones, 80% to 90% seen once. The receptor's source is a woman in her twenties or thirties with COVID-19, enrolled during active disease. The rearrangement links TRBV19 to TRBJ1-2; TRBD1 matches 7 bases. The specimen sequenced was peripheral blood. The CDR3 region is CASSMGLGQPTNYGYTF. In nucleotides, the CDR3 is TGTGCCAGTAGTATGGGGCTGGGACAGCCAACTAACTATGGCTACACCTTC.